The clone carrying this T cell receptor beta chain was detected many times. What it binds is not known. The data stem from a study of breast tumors, draining lymph nodes, adjacent tissues. Each CDR3 protein gets one entry after TCRdb re-called the multiplex PCR reads with MiXCR. The sample has roughly 20,000 distinct CDR3 sequences, about 30% seen once. Study observations and caveats: Data fit most tumor T cells coming from lymph node, expanding in tumor. Tumor T cell lymph node origin was a supported hypothesis, not proven.

Germline CDR1 DFQATT, CDR2 SNEGSKA (reference sequence). V was cut by 4 bases and J by 5 bases, with 17 bases left in between. The CDR3 extends over 14 amino acids. This TCR derives from a female donor with breast cancer. Some clones in this sample may be carry-over from other donors' samples. The chain carries TRBV20-1 and TRBJ2-5, with D perhaps TRBD1 (6 bases). Sequenced: breast tumor tissue. CDR3 region: CSATTGQHSETQYF. The DNA of the CDR3 is TGCAGTGCTACCACGGGACAACACTCGGAGACCCAGTACTTC.